These T cell receptor beta chains were read from a single sample in a study of OX40 agonist ivuxolimab in advanced cancers. Method: immunoSEQ multiplex PCR; TCRdb's copy keeps in-frame clones and lacks some. The sample records under 85,000 clones, roughly 85% being singletons. The material was CD4+ or CD8+ T cells sorted from blood, obtained in a trial of the OX40 agonist ivuxolimab. These receptors all stem from an adult with an advanced solid tumor such as melanoma, head and neck, liver or kidney cancer. Both conserved end residues are part of each CDR3. D genes are given only for firm matches. Only part of the rows carry a size: once, few, many, or a class if the clone is expanded.

len: 14
d_gene: .
j_gene: TRBJ1-5
abundance: .
v_gene: TRBV6-5
CDR3nt: TGTGCCAGCAGTTCCAGGACAACTGATCAGCCCCAGCATTTT
CDR3aa: CASSSRTTDQPQHF

len: 16
d_gene: .
j_gene: TRBJ1-1
abundance: .
v_gene: TRBV7-8
CDR3nt: TGTGCCAGCAGCTTAGTACTTGGGACAACAAACACTGAAGCTTTCTTT
CDR3aa: CASSLVLGTTNTEAFF

len: 16
d_gene: TRBD2
j_gene: TRBJ2-1
abundance: .
v_gene: TRBV11-3
CDR3nt: TGTGCCAGCAGCACACAACCGCTAGCGGGACCGTCTGAGCAGTTCTTC
CDR3aa: CASSTQPLAGPSEQFF

len: 15
d_gene: .
j_gene: TRBJ2-7
abundance: .
v_gene: TRBV5-4
CDR3nt: TGTGCCAGCAGCTTGGAGGACAGCCCTACCTACGAGCAGTACTTC
CDR3aa: CASSLEDSPTYEQYF

len: 14
d_gene: TRBD1
j_gene: TRBJ1-2
abundance: .
v_gene: TRBV7-9
CDR3nt: TGTGCCAGCAGCTCGACTTGGACAGGGTTTGGCTACACCTTC
CDR3aa: CASSSTWTGFGYTF

len: 16
d_gene: .
j_gene: TRBJ2-5
abundance: once
v_gene: TRBV9
CDR3nt: TGTGCCAGCAGCGTAATGGGGAGACCCGACGGGGGGACCCAGTACTTC
CDR3aa: CASSVMGRPDGGTQYF

len: 13
d_gene: TRBD1
j_gene: TRBJ1-1
abundance: .
v_gene: TRBV6-1
CDR3nt: TGTGCCAGCAATCAGGGGGCGATTACTGAAGCTTTCTTT
CDR3aa: CASNQGAITEAFF

len: 13
d_gene: TRBD2
j_gene: TRBJ2-7
abundance: .
v_gene: TRBV6-5
CDR3nt: TGTGCCAGCAGAACTAGCGGGATCTACGAGCAGTACTTC
CDR3aa: CASRTSGIYEQYF

len: 13
d_gene: TRBD1
j_gene: TRBJ1-1
abundance: once
v_gene: TRBV10-3
CDR3nt: TGTGCCATCGGAAAACAGGGGGACACTGAAGCTTTCTTT
CDR3aa: CAIGKQGDTEAFF

len: 14
d_gene: .
j_gene: TRBJ1-3
abundance: .
v_gene: TRBV30
CDR3nt: TGTGCTCTAGGGGCAGTTAGCTCTGGAAACACCATATATTTT
CDR3aa: CALGAVSSGNTIYF

len: 12
d_gene: .
j_gene: TRBJ1-6
abundance: few
v_gene: TRBV18
CDR3nt: TGTGCCAGCTCACGGGAAGATTCACCCCTCCACTTT
CDR3aa: CASSREDSPLHF

len: 14
d_gene: .
j_gene: TRBJ1-2
abundance: .
v_gene: TRBV7-9
CDR3nt: TGTGCCAGCAGCTTAGGAGGACATCTCTATGGCTACACCTTC
CDR3aa: CASSLGGHLYGYTF

len: 14
d_gene: .
j_gene: TRBJ1-4
abundance: .
v_gene: TRBV4-2
CDR3nt: TGTGCCAGCAGCCAAAACAGGGCAAATGAAAAACTGTTTTTT
CDR3aa: CASSQNRANEKLFF

len: 20
d_gene: TRBD1
j_gene: TRBJ1-5
abundance: .
v_gene: TRBV19
CDR3nt: TGTGCCAGTAGTATTAAGGGTCAGACAGGGAATTCCTACAGCAATCAGCCCCAGCATTTT
CDR3aa: CASSIKGQTGNSYSNQPQHF

len: 14
d_gene: .
j_gene: TRBJ2-2
abundance: .
v_gene: TRBV5-1
CDR3nt: TGCGCCAGCAGCGCCCAGGGGAACACCGGGGAGCTGTTTTTT
CDR3aa: CASSAQGNTGELFF

len: 15
d_gene: .
j_gene: TRBJ1-5
abundance: .
v_gene: TRBV10-3
CDR3nt: TGTGCCACCGCGTTTTTTGGGGATAGCAATCAGCCCCAGCATTTT
CDR3aa: CATAFFGDSNQPQHF

len: 16
d_gene: TRBD1
j_gene: TRBJ2-1
abundance: once
v_gene: TRBV4-2
CDR3nt: TGTGCCAGCAGCCAAGATCAGGACAGGGGATACAATGAGCAGTTCTTC
CDR3aa: CASSQDQDRGYNEQFF

len: 16
d_gene: TRBD2
j_gene: TRBJ2-7
abundance: .
v_gene: TRBV30
CDR3nt: TGTGCCTGGAGTGCTAGCGGGAGAGGTTGGACCTACGAGCAGTACTTC
CDR3aa: CAWSASGRGWTYEQYF

len: 14
d_gene: .
j_gene: TRBJ2-3
abundance: .
v_gene: TRBV6-4
CDR3nt: TGTGCCAGCAGAGAGTATCGGGACACAGATACGCAGTATTTT
CDR3aa: CASREYRDTDTQYF

len: 13
d_gene: .
j_gene: TRBJ1-2
abundance: once
v_gene: TRBV11-2
CDR3nt: TGTGCCAGCAGCCCTCGGGACACCTCCGGCTACACCTTC
CDR3aa: CASSPRDTSGYTF

len: 15
d_gene: .
j_gene: TRBJ1-3
abundance: .
v_gene: TRBV5-1
CDR3nt: TGCGCCAGCAGCTTGAGCGGGACTACTGGAAACACCATATATTTT
CDR3aa: CASSLSGTTGNTIYF

len: 15
d_gene: .
j_gene: TRBJ1-2
abundance: .
v_gene: TRBV7-2
CDR3nt: TGCGCCAGCAGCCAGTACCCTCAGGGAAACTATGGCTACACCTTC
CDR3aa: CASSQYPQGNYGYTF

len: 15
d_gene: .
j_gene: TRBJ2-7
abundance: .
v_gene: TRBV10-3
CDR3nt: TGTGCCATCAGTGAGAGCCGAGGGGGGACCTACGAGCAGTACTTC
CDR3aa: CAISESRGGTYEQYF

len: 14
d_gene: .
j_gene: TRBJ2-7
abundance: .
v_gene: TRBV7-3
CDR3nt: TGTGCCAGCAGCTTAGAGGGATTCTCCTACGAGCAGTACTTC
CDR3aa: CASSLEGFSYEQYF

len: 13
d_gene: .
j_gene: TRBJ1-2
abundance: few
v_gene: TRBV7-2
CDR3nt: TGTGCCAGCAGCTTACAGGGGAACTATGGCTACACCTTC
CDR3aa: CASSLQGNYGYTF

len: 13
d_gene: TRBD1
j_gene: TRBJ1-2
abundance: .
v_gene: TRBV6-5
CDR3nt: TGTGCCAGCAGGGGACAGGGACGGGGAGGCTACACCTTC
CDR3aa: CASRGQGRGGYTF

len: 14
d_gene: .
j_gene: TRBJ2-3
abundance: once
v_gene: TRBV4-3
CDR3nt: TGCGCCAGCAGCCAAGGTCACCCAGAAAATACGCAGTATTTT
CDR3aa: CASSQGHPENTQYF

len: 16
d_gene: .
j_gene: TRBJ2-3
abundance: few
v_gene: TRBV4-1
CDR3nt: TGCGCCAGCAGCCAAGTGGGAAGGGGGTTAGTAGATACGCAGTATTTT
CDR3aa: CASSQVGRGLVDTQYF

len: 15
d_gene: .
j_gene: TRBJ1-5
abundance: few
v_gene: TRBV2
CDR3nt: TGTGCCAGCACCGAACCTGGAAGAGGCAATCAGCCCCAGCATTTT
CDR3aa: CASTEPGRGNQPQHF

len: 17
d_gene: .
j_gene: TRBJ2-6
abundance: .
v_gene: TRBV10-3
CDR3nt: TGTGCCATAACCCCCGGGCAAGCCCTTTCTGGGGCCAACGTCCTGACTTTC
CDR3aa: CAITPGQALSGANVLTF

len: 16
d_gene: TRBD1
j_gene: TRBJ2-2
abundance: .
v_gene: TRBV7-9
CDR3nt: TGTGCCAGCAGCCACTCGGACAGGGGCGAAACCGGTGAGCTGTTTTTT
CDR3aa: CASSHSDRGETGELFF

len: 13
d_gene: .
j_gene: TRBJ1-1
abundance: .
v_gene: TRBV23-1
CDR3nt: TGCGCCAGCAGTCCCAGGGGTAACACTGAAGCTTTCTTT
CDR3aa: CASSPRGNTEAFF

len: 14
d_gene: .
j_gene: TRBJ1-2
abundance: .
v_gene: TRBV7-2
CDR3nt: TGTGCCAGCAGCCCCAGGTCCCTACTTCGCGGCTACACCTTC
CDR3aa: CASSPRSLLRGYTF

len: 17
d_gene: TRBD1
j_gene: TRBJ1-1
abundance: once
v_gene: TRBV5-6
CDR3nt: TGTGCCAGCAGCACAATCCAGGACAGGGCGCTGAACACTGAAGCTTTCTTT
CDR3aa: CASSTIQDRALNTEAFF

len: 12
d_gene: .
j_gene: TRBJ1-1
abundance: .
v_gene: TRBV5-6
CDR3nt: TGTGCCAGCAGCTGGGGACCTTCTGAAGCTTTCTTT
CDR3aa: CASSWGPSEAFF

len: 12
d_gene: .
j_gene: TRBJ2-7
abundance: .
v_gene: TRBV6-1
CDR3nt: TGTGCCAGCAGCTTCGTCTCCTACGAGCAGTACTTC
CDR3aa: CASSFVSYEQYF

len: 15
d_gene: .
j_gene: TRBJ1-4
abundance: .
v_gene: TRBV6-5
CDR3nt: TGTGCCAGCAGTTACTCGATAGGGGTGGGGGAAAAACTGTTTTTT
CDR3aa: CASSYSIGVGEKLFF

len: 13
d_gene: .
j_gene: TRBJ1-2
abundance: .
v_gene: TRBV28
CDR3nt: TGTGCCACCTTCCTACGGACAACTTTTGGCTACACCTTC
CDR3aa: CATFLRTTFGYTF

len: 16
d_gene: TRBD1
j_gene: TRBJ2-4
abundance: .
v_gene: TRBV15
CDR3nt: TGTGCCACCAGCTTCCCCGACAGGGGAGCCAAAAACATTCAGTACTTC
CDR3aa: CATSFPDRGAKNIQYF

len: 17
d_gene: .
j_gene: TRBJ1-1
abundance: few
v_gene: TRBV30
CDR3nt: TGTGCCTGGAGTGACTGGGGGAAGGGGCCTGTGAACACTGAAGCTTTCTTT
CDR3aa: CAWSDWGKGPVNTEAFF

len: 15
d_gene: TRBD1
j_gene: TRBJ2-3
abundance: once
v_gene: TRBV27
CDR3nt: TGTGCCAGCAGTTTAAGGGGACAGAACACAGATACGCAGTATTTT
CDR3aa: CASSLRGQNTDTQYF

len: 13
d_gene: .
j_gene: TRBJ1-2
abundance: .
v_gene: TRBV7-8
CDR3nt: TGTGCCAGCAGCACCAGACAGAGCTATGGCTACACCTTC
CDR3aa: CASSTRQSYGYTF

len: 15
d_gene: .
j_gene: TRBJ2-5
abundance: .
v_gene: TRBV5-8
CDR3nt: TGTGCCAGCAGCTTGGCCGGCACGTATAGGGTGACCCAGTACTTC
CDR3aa: CASSLAGTYRVTQYF

len: 17
d_gene: .
j_gene: TRBJ1-5
abundance: few
v_gene: TRBV23-1
CDR3nt: TGCGCCAGCAGTCAAAGGTTTGCGGGGGCAGGCAATCAGCCCCAGCATTTT
CDR3aa: CASSQRFAGAGNQPQHF

len: 13
d_gene: .
j_gene: TRBJ2-5
abundance: .
v_gene: TRBV5-4
CDR3nt: TGTGCCAGCAGCTTGGACTTTCAAGAGGCCCAGTACTTC
CDR3aa: CASSLDFQEAQYF

len: 14
d_gene: .
j_gene: TRBJ1-1
abundance: .
v_gene: TRBV5-1
CDR3nt: TGCGCCAGCAGCGGGGGACACCCGAACACTGAAGCTTTCTTT
CDR3aa: CASSGGHPNTEAFF

len: 14
d_gene: .
j_gene: TRBJ2-3
abundance: .
v_gene: TRBV2
CDR3nt: TGTGCCAGTTCCAGGGGGGGCGCCCAAGATACGCAGTATTTT
CDR3aa: CASSRGGAQDTQYF

len: 12
d_gene: .
j_gene: TRBJ1-2
abundance: once
v_gene: TRBV6-5
CDR3nt: TGTGCCAGCAGTTCCATAGGCTATGGCTACACCTTC
CDR3aa: CASSSIGYGYTF

len: 19
d_gene: .
j_gene: TRBJ1-1
abundance: .
v_gene: TRBV13
CDR3nt: TGTGCCAGCAGCTTAATTACCGGGGCTTTGTTTGGGGTTTACACTGAAGCTTTCTTT
CDR3aa: CASSLITGALFGVYTEAFF

len: 15
d_gene: .
j_gene: TRBJ1-6
abundance: .
v_gene: TRBV5-1
CDR3nt: TGCGCCAGCAGCTCACTCCCGGGACACTTATCACCCCTCCACTTT
CDR3aa: CASSSLPGHLSPLHF

len: 18
d_gene: .
j_gene: TRBJ1-1
abundance: .
v_gene: TRBV10-3
CDR3nt: TGTGCCATCAGTGAGTGGGGAGGGGGGCGGAAAAGAACGCTCGAAGCTTTCTTT
CDR3aa: CAISEWGGGRKRTLEAFF

len: 11
d_gene: .
j_gene: TRBJ2-7
abundance: once
v_gene: TRBV20-1
CDR3nt: TGCAGTGCGAGCAGGGCCGCCGAGCAGTACTTC
CDR3aa: CSASRAAEQYF

len: 14
d_gene: TRBD1
j_gene: TRBJ2-5
abundance: .
v_gene: TRBV5-4
CDR3nt: TGTGCCAGCAGCACGGGACAGACCCAAGAGACCCAGTACTTC
CDR3aa: CASSTGQTQETQYF

len: 15
d_gene: .
j_gene: TRBJ2-3
abundance: .
v_gene: TRBV11-2
CDR3nt: TGTGCCAGCAGCTTAGGGCGGTCTAGCACAGATACGCAGTATTTT
CDR3aa: CASSLGRSSTDTQYF

len: 14
d_gene: .
j_gene: TRBJ2-3
abundance: .
v_gene: TRBV30
CDR3nt: TGTGCCTGGAGTGTGGTGGGACCAGCAGATACGCAGTATTTT
CDR3aa: CAWSVVGPADTQYF

len: 16
d_gene: TRBD2
j_gene: TRBJ2-5
abundance: .
v_gene: TRBV6-6
CDR3nt: TGTGCCACCACCGGGACTAGCGGGAGGGGTCTGGAGACCCAGTACTTC
CDR3aa: CATTGTSGRGLETQYF

len: 15
d_gene: .
j_gene: TRBJ2-7
abundance: .
v_gene: TRBV5-1
CDR3nt: TGCGCCAGCAGCTTGGGGGGGACGCTCTCCTACGAGCAGTACTTC
CDR3aa: CASSLGGTLSYEQYF